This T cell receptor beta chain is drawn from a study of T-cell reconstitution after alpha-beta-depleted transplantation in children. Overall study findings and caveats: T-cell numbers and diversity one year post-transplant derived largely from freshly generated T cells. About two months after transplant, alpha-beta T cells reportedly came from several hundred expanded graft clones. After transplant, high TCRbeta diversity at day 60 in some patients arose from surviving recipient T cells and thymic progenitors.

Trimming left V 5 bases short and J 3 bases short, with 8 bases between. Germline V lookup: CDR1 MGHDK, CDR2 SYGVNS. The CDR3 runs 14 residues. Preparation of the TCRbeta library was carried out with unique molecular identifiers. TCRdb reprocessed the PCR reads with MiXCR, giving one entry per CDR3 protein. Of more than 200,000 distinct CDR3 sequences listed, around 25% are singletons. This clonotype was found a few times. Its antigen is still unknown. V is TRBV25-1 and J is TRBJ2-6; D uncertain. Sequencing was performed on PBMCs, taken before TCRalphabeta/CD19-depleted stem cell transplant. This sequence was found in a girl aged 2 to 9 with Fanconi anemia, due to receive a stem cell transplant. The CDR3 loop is CASSNANGANVLTF. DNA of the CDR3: TGTGCCAGCAGTAACGCCAATGGGGCCAACGTCCTGACTTTC.